A single sample gave rise to the 8 T cell receptor beta chains below, sequenced in a study of shared clonotypes between healthy human individuals. TCRdb's copy holds only in-frame clones and misses some; the assay was immunoSEQ multiplex PCR. Of hundreds of thousands of clones listed, 70% to 80% are singletons. Material for sequencing was PBMCs. The source is a woman in her 40s in good health. Some clones in this sample may be carry-over from other donors' samples.

This clone was recorded many times. This chain joins TRBV30 and TRBJ2-7; 8 positions match TRBD2. The CDR3 has 14 residues. In germline, CDR1 is GTSNPN, CDR2 SVGIG (reference sequence). The J segment lost 5 bases and the V segment lost 2 bases, leaving 8 bases of the junction unmatched. CDR3 in amino acids: CAWSPRTSRNEQYF. As DNA, the CDR3 is TGTGCCTGGAGTCCAAGGACTAGCCGAAACGAGCAGTACTTC.

The chain is built from TRBV9 and TRBJ2-3; D perhaps matches TRBD2 (7 bases). V was trimmed by 0 bases and J by 0 bases, leaving 11 bases between them. This CDR3 region has 16 residues. Germline values: CDR1 SGDLS, CDR2 YYNGEE. This CDR3 is CASSVGAGASTDTQYF. CDR3 DNA sequence: TGTGCCAGCAGCGTAGGGGCGGGGGCTAGCACAGATACGCAGTATTTT. The full variable domain, with the rest looked up from reference TRBV9 and TRBJ2-3, is DSGVTQTPKHLITATGQRVTLRCSPRSGDLSVYWYQQSLDQGLQFLIQYYNGEERAKGNILERFSAQQFPDLHSELNLSSLELGDSALYFCASSVGAGASTDTQYFGPGTRLTVL.

Of note for this clone: A read error likely explains this, since a far larger clone differs by one base. This sample includes further DNA sequences coding for the same CDR3. This rearrangement joins TRBV4-3 to TRBJ1-1; no clear D gene. The ends were cut back, 4 bases at V and 1 base at J, with 10 bases in the middle. This CDR3 is 14 amino acids long. Germline loops: CDR1 LGHNA, CDR2 YSLEER. As DNA, the CDR3 is TGCGCCAGCAGCCTCACATGTGGGAACACTGAAGCTTTCTTT. It yields the protein CASSLTCGNTEAFF.

V is TRBV5-1 and J is TRBJ1-3; TRBD1 matches at 7 bases. The junction had 6 bases not matched to a gene; V was cut back by 0 bases and J by 3 bases. The CDR3 consists of 16 residues. Germline V lookup: CDR1 SGHRS, CDR2 YFSETQ. The CDR3 nucleotides read TGCGCCAGCAGCTTGGTGGGACAGAAGTTTGGAAACACCATATATTTT. This encodes CASSLVGQKFGNTIYF. Full variable domain (rest looked up from reference TRBV5-1 and TRBJ1-3): KAGVTQTPRYLIKTRGQQVTLSCSPISGHRSVSWYQQTPGQGLQFLFEYFSETQRNKGNFPGRFSGRQFSNSRSEMNVSTLELGDSALYLCASSLVGQKFGNTIYFGEGSWLTVV.

This clone was seen only once. The chain links TRBV18 to TRBJ2-2; either TRBD1 or TRBD2 may fit D (5 bases each). Germline lookup yields CDR1 KGHSH and CDR2 LQKENI. The CDR3 totals 16 residues. Trimming removed 2 bases at V and 4 bases at J, with 14 bases between. DNA of the CDR3: TGTGCCAGCTCACCAGCTCAGGGCGGGCCCACCGGGGAGCTGTTTTTT. It encodes CASSPAQGGPTGELFF.

The rearrangement links TRBV5-1 to TRBJ2-2; D gene uncertain. The CDR3 sequence is 14 residues long. V lost 2 bases to trimming and J lost 1 base, with 6 bases between them. Germline V CDR1 and CDR2: SGHRS, YFSETQ. CDR3 protein: CASSFRQNTGELFF. The CDR3, as DNA: TGCGCCAGCAGCTTCCGGCAGAACACCGGGGAGCTGTTTTTT.

This clone was found once. This may come from a read error, since a much larger clone is one base off. In the same sample, other DNA sequences code for this CDR3. The CDR3 is CASSLEAGDGLDTGELFF. Here the CDR3 DNA reads TGCGCCAGCAGCCTAGAAGCGGGAGATGGGTTGGATACCGGGGAGCTGTTTTTT. The chain carries TRBV4-1 and TRBJ2-2, with 8 bases aligning to TRBD2. Per germline, CDR1 MGHRA and CDR2 YSYEKL. CDR3 length: 18 amino acids. J lost 5 bases, V lost 4 bases, and 15 bases had no gene match.

The gene calls are TRBV5-1 and TRBJ2-2; D is unclear. V lost 5 bases and J lost 0, with 5 bases in between. The length of the CDR3 is 13 residues. Germline V CDR1 and CDR2: SGHRS, YFSETQ. In DNA, the CDR3 is TGCGCCAGCAGAACAGCGAACACCGGGGAGCTGTTTTTT. Protein product: CASRTANTGELFF.